The 9 T cell receptor beta chains below all came from one sample that was sequenced in a study of blood T cells in healthy people across ages. A second PCR of 7 to 11 cycles used a sample-barcoded 5' primer and a J-beta primer mix. TCRdb reprocessed the 5' RACE reads via MiXCR and lists one record per CDR3 protein. This table holds approximately 1.5 million distinct CDR3 sequences, approximately 32% found once. Sequencing input: blood. The receptors shown here come from a woman aged 25 to 45 in good health.

This clonotype appeared a single time. This may stem from a read error, because a much larger clone lies one nucleotide away. CDR3: CASSCNEGPNEQFF. In DNA, the CDR3 is TGTGCCAGCAGTTGTAACGAGGGGCCGAATGAGCAGTTCTTC. The V call is TRBV28, the J call TRBJ2-1; D possibly uses TRBD1 or TRBD2 (5 bases each). The germline gives CDR1 MDHEN, CDR2 SYDVKM. This CDR3 contains 14 residues. Trimming took off 4 bases at V and 7 bases at J, with 14 bases between the two ends.

The chain is built from TRBV6-2 or TRBV6-3 and TRBJ1-1, with D tentatively TRBD1 (6 bases). The V end was cut by 6 bases, the J end by 10 bases, with 21 bases between. In germline, CDR1 is MNHEY, CDR2 SVGEGT. This CDR3 is built from 14 residues. CDR3 amino acids: CASSRGDRPPGAFF. The CDR3 nucleotides are TGTGCCAGCAGCAGGGGCGACAGGCCACCTGGAGCTTTCTTT.

This clonotype was recorded once. A clone one base away is much larger, so this may be a read error. V gene TRBV12-3 or TRBV12-4 combines with J gene TRBJ2-5, with TRBD2 as a possible D gene (6 bases). This CDR3 is 12 amino acids long. Trimming removed 10 bases from V and 4 bases from J, with 13 bases in between. This CDR3 reads CATRRGRETQYF. CDR3 in DNA: TGTGCCACCAGGCGGGGCCGAGAGACCCAGTACTTC.

This clonotype was seen ten or more times. V is TRBV29-1 and J is TRBJ2-5; TRBD2 aligns across 7 bases. The J segment lost 10 bases and the V segment lost 4 bases, leaving 12 bases of the junction unmatched. Germline CDR1 reads SQVTM; CDR2 reads ANQGSEA. The CDR3 spans 13 residues. As DNA, the CDR3 is TGCAGCGTTGTTGATAACAGCGGGAACAACCAGTACTTC. As protein: CSVVDNSGNNQYF.

The rearrangement joins TRBV3-1 to TRBJ2-1; 7 nucleotides line up with TRBD2. Germline lookup yields CDR1 LGHDT and CDR2 YNNKEL (reference sequence). The CDR3 sequence is 14 residues long. Trimming took 4 bases from V and 6 from J; bases not matched to a gene: 6. The CDR3 loop is CASSPGRRGNEQFF. The CDR3 DNA follows: TGTGCCAGCAGCCCCGGGAGGCGGGGCAATGAGCAGTTCTTC.

This clonotype was seen ten or more times. The junction differs from germline at one of its ends, possibly a read error. The J gene is TRBJ2-5, the V gene TRBV5-1, with D tentatively TRBD2 (6 bases). The CDR3 has 12 residues. Per germline, CDR1 SGHRS and CDR2 YFSETQ. The CDR3: CASSLAEETQYF. The CDR3 DNA sequence: TGTGCCAGCAGCTTAGCGGAAGAGACCCAGTACTTC.

The chain joins TRBV12-3 or TRBV12-4 to TRBJ1-1; D is undetermined. The CDR3 runs 12 residues. V shed 7 bases and J shed 7 bases, with 13 bases lying between them. This chain's CDR3 is CASTNPGSEAFF. Here the CDR3 DNA reads TGTGCCAGCACCAATCCGGGGAGTGAAGCTTTCTTT.

This clonotype has just a few counts. The V and J genes are TRBV20-1 and TRBJ2-7; 15 bases map to TRBD2. The length of the CDR3 is 17 residues. V lost 1 base and J lost 0; bases outside the gene matches: 4. Germline V gives CDR1 DFQATT, CDR2 SNEGSKA (reference sequence). In DNA, the CDR3 is TGCAGTGCTAGAGGGGGACTAGCGGGGGGCCCCTCCTACGAGCAGTACTTC. Amino acid sequence: CSARGGLAGGPSYEQYF.

V gene TRBV30 combines with J gene TRBJ2-3, with 7 bases lining up with TRBD2. The CDR3 has 16 amino acids. Trimming cost V 7 bases and J 0 bases; bases outside gene matches: 13. CDR1 is GTSNPN, CDR2 SVGIG, per germline (reference sequence). In nucleotides, the CDR3 is TGTGCCTTTCTTACTCCTAGCGGTTCTAGCACAGATACGCAGTATTTT. Residues: CAFLTPSGSSTDTQYF. Using reference TRBV30 and TRBJ2-3 for the parts outside the CDR3, the full variable domain is SQTIHQWPATLVQPVGSPLSLECTVEGTSNPNLYWYRQAAGRGLQLLFYSVGIGQISSEVPQNLSASRPQDRQFILSSKKLLLSDSGFYLCAFLTPSGSSTDTQYFGPGTRLTVL.